These 6 T cell receptor beta chains were sequenced from one sample in a study of OX40 agonist ivuxolimab in advanced cancers. Libraries were prepared by immunoSEQ multiplex PCR; TCRdb keeps only in-frame clonotypes and omits some of them. The sample holds over 55,000 clones, 80% to 90% seen once. The sequencing used CD4+ or CD8+ T cells sorted from blood, collected in a trial of the OX40 agonist ivuxolimab. The origin of the receptors is an adult with an advanced solid tumor such as melanoma, head and neck, liver or kidney cancer.

The gene calls are TRBV7-9 and TRBJ2-3, with no clear D. V shed 6 bases and J shed 2 bases, with 12 bases lying between them. This CDR3 is 14 amino acids long. Looked up from germline, CDR1 is SEHNR and CDR2 is FQNEAQ (reference sequence). As DNA, the CDR3 is TGTGCCAGCAGACTCGACGGTAACACAGATACGCAGTATTTT. Encoded protein: CASRLDGNTDTQYF.

V usage is TRBV29-1 and J usage is TRBJ2-7; no reliable D call. The V gene lost 4 bases and the J gene lost 1 base, with 5 bases spanning the gap. From germline, CDR1 is SQVTM and CDR2 ANQGSEA. This CDR3 region has 11 residues. CDR3 bases: TGCAGCGTTGGGTCATCCTACGAGCAGTACTTC. Translating gives CSVGSSYEQYF.

The gene calls are TRBV27 and TRBJ1-5; D possibly corresponds to TRBD1 (5 bases). CDR1 and CDR2 (germline): MNHEY, SMNVEV (reference sequence). The V gene lost 5 bases and the J gene lost 3 bases, with 8 bases spanning the gap. This CDR3 spans 13 amino acids. The CDR3 nucleotides read TGTGCCAGCAGTACAGGAAACAATCAGCCCCAGCATTTT. Protein sequence: CASSTGNNQPQHF.

This chain connects TRBV4-2 to TRBJ2-3; the match to TRBD2 covers 8 bases. The CDR3 loop spans 16 amino acids. J was trimmed by 2 bases and V by 0 bases; bases with no gene match: 4. Germline-derived CDR1 and CDR2 are LGHNA and YNFKEQ. The CDR3 region has the DNA TGTGCCAGCAGCCAAGATTCTAGCGGGCTCACAGATACGCAGTATTTT. The encoded protein is CASSQDSSGLTDTQYF.

The chain couples TRBV29-1 to TRBJ1-4, with D tentatively TRBD1 (5 bases). This CDR3 is built from 13 residues. V was shortened by 1 base and J by 6 bases, with 9 bases between the two germline ends. Germline CDR1 SQVTM, CDR2 ANQGSEA. CDR3 nucleotide sequence: TGCAGCGTTGAAGTGGGGCATGATGAAAAACTGTTTTTT. Translating gives CSVEVGHDEKLFF.

The CDR3 loop reads CASSLRAALNTGELFF. CDR3 bases: TGTGCCAGCAGCTTAAGGGCAGCTCTGAACACCGGGGAGCTGTTTTTT. The V call is TRBV7-8, the J call TRBJ2-2; D call uncertain. The CDR3 loop spans 16 amino acids. In germline, CDR1 is SGHVS, CDR2 FQNEAQ. Trimming removed 2 bases from V and 1 base from J, with 11 bases in between.